The present entry profiles one T cell receptor (beta chain) with its context. Under the authors' procedure: Quantification of nucleated cells was approximated via reference gene primer amplification. The repertoire was sequenced with immunoSEQ multiplex PCR; TCRdb's copy has only in-frame clones and lacks some. The DNA was the basis for D and trimming; V, J and clone size are from that table. Among roughly 210,000 clones listed, about 88% were seen once. The entry originates in a study of blood T cell repertoires in COVID-19. Study-level information: Specimens from acute and convalescent COVID-19 originated in the United States, Italy and Spain. From T cells, B-cell-depleted T cells, or PBMCs came the material, which was cDNA or gDNA.

The CDR3 is made up of 16 amino acids. V was shortened by 4 bases and J by 4 bases, with 20 bases between the two germline ends. The germline V gene encodes CDR1 MGHRA and CDR2 YSYEKL. The rearrangement joins TRBV4-1 to TRBJ2-7; D perhaps matches TRBD1 (5 bases). This sequence was found in a man between 65 and 85 years old with acute or convalescent COVID-19. Sequencing was done on a sample of peripheral blood. The CDR3 here is CASSPLGPLGEYEQYF. The CDR3 nucleotides are TGCGCCAGCAGCCCCCTGGGGCCCCTTGGGGAATACGAGCAGTACTTC.